The 20 T cell receptor beta chains below all came from one sample that was sequenced in a study of T cell repertoires in cytomegalovirus infection. TCRdb re-derived calls from the reads in MiXCR, one entry per CDR3 protein. The sample includes around 70,000 distinct CDR3 sequences, around 3.8% of them seen just once. Sequencing was performed on PBMCs. All receptors come from a human donor in good health (CMV status not recorded). Some clones in this sample may be carry-over from other donors' samples.

This clonotype was found many times. J is TRBJ2-1 and V is TRBV7-2; tentatively, D is TRBD1 (5 bases). From germline, CDR1 is SGHTA and CDR2 FQGNSA. V gave up 1 base and J gave up 5 bases, with 12 bases separating them. This CDR3 contains 15 residues. In DNA form, the CDR3 reads TGTGCCAGCAGCTTAGTCTGGGGCAGACACAATGAGCAGTTCTTC. Translated, it gives CASSLVWGRHNEQFF.

Of note for this clonotype: A clone one base away is much larger, so this may be a read error. This chain joins TRBV18 and TRBJ2-7; 8 positions match TRBD1. CDR3 length: 15 amino acids. Losses at the gene ends were 5 bases for V and 4 bases for J; bases not matched to a gene: 10. CDR1 and CDR2 from the germline V gene are KGHSH and LQKENI. CDR3 nucleotides: TGTGCCAGCTCATTCCAATCCCAGGGGGCATACGAGCAGTACTTC. Its protein is CASSFQSQGAYEQYF.

This clonotype has a count of ten or more. The chain uses TRBV20-1 and TRBJ2-3; TRBD2 is a possible D gene (6 bases). Germline V lookup: CDR1 DFQATT, CDR2 SNEGSKA (reference sequence). V shed 5 bases and J shed 0 bases, with 15 bases lying between them. The CDR3 has 15 amino acids. CDR3 bases: TGCAGTGCTGTCCGGGACTCCGCTAGCACAGATACGCAGTATTTT. Its translation is CSAVRDSASTDTQYF.

This clonotype was counted at least ten times. The rearrangement links TRBV11-2 to TRBJ1-1; weak D call: TRBD1 (5 bases). CDR3 length: 15 residues. Germline V lookup: CDR1 SGHAT, CDR2 FQNNGV. V was pared by 3 bases and J by 0 bases, with 11 bases between. CDR3 sequence: CASSLRGALNTEAFF. CDR3 sequence (DNA): TGTGCCAGCAGCTTGAGAGGGGCTTTGAACACTGAAGCTTTCTTT.

Comments on this clonotype: With a much larger clone just one base away, this may be a read error. Because the CDR3 is missing its conserved closing phenylalanine or tryptophan, this is likely a read error. No DNA is shown, since the ends of the CDR3 on it are uncertain; the CDR3 is the one TCRdb lists. This rearrangement joins TRBV2 to TRBJ2-1; the table gives TRBD1 as D, unverified against the DNA. Ends included, the CDR3 has 12 residues. In germline, CDR1 is SNHLY, CDR2 FYNNEI. CDR3 protein: CANSEAPGHALS.

This clonotype was counted at least ten times. The chain combines TRBV20-1 with TRBJ1-1; no clear D gene. The CDR3 runs 13 residues. The germline gives CDR1 DFQATT, CDR2 SNEGSKA (reference sequence). Trimming removed 6 bases from V and 0 bases from J, with 11 bases in between. The CDR3: CSAEVGVNTEAFF. CDR3 nucleotides: TGCAGTGCGGAGGTGGGTGTGAACACTGAAGCTTTCTTT.

This clonotype was seen many times. This chain links TRBV7-3 with TRBJ2-7; TRBD1 matches 7 bases. Per germline, CDR1 SGHTA and CDR2 FQGTGA. V lost 2 bases and J lost 5; bases outside the gene matches: 9. There are 15 residues in the CDR3. CDR3 sequence reads: CASSLSGGTWDEQYF. CDR3 nucleotide sequence: TGTGCCAGCAGCTTATCAGGGGGAACTTGGGACGAGCAGTACTTC.

In its sample, this clonotype was seen many times. The chain links TRBV11-2 to TRBJ2-5; D is perhaps TRBD1 (6 bases). Germline values: CDR1 SGHAT, CDR2 FQNNGV. The V end lost 5 bases, the J end lost 0 bases, and 19 bases lay between the germline ends. This CDR3 is 17 amino acids long. CDR3 amino acids: CASSRRVLGAHQETQYF. In DNA, the CDR3 is TGTGCCAGCAGCCGTCGTGTTTTGGGGGCCCACCAAGAGACCCAGTACTTC.

This clonotype was counted ten times or more. The gene calls are TRBV2 and TRBJ2-5, with TRBD2 as a possible D gene (6 bases). Germline V gene data show CDR1 as SNHLY and CDR2 as FYNNEI. The CDR3 length is 13 residues. This chain's CDR3 is CASQGGPRETQYF. The CDR3 region has the DNA TGTGCTTCCCAGGGAGGCCCAAGGGAGACCCAGTACTTC.

There are many counts of this clonotype. This rearrangement joins TRBV5-6 to TRBJ2-2; no reliable D call. Germline V gene lookup returns CDR1 SGHDT and CDR2 YYEEEE. The CDR3 is 15 amino acids. Trimming took off 4 bases at V and 2 bases at J, with 12 bases between the two ends. The DNA for the CDR3 is TGTGCCAGCAGCCTCCTACGAACAAACACCGGGGAGCTGTTTTTT. Protein sequence: CASSLLRTNTGELFF. Full variable domain (outside the CDR3, taken from reference TRBV5-6 and TRBJ2-2): DAGVTQSPTHLIKTRGQQVTLRCSPKSGHDTVSWYQQALGQGPQFIFQYYEEEERQRGNFPDRFSGHQFPNYSSELNVNALLLGDSALYLCASSLLRTNTGELFFGEGSRLTVL.

The table lists this clonotype with many counts. The chain carries TRBV24-1 and TRBJ2-5; D gene uncertain. Between the trimmed V and J ends, which lost 2 bases and 7 bases, there was a span of 4 bases. The CDR3 extends over 11 amino acids. The germline gives CDR1 KGHDR, CDR2 SFDVKD. The CDR3 reads CATSDYGTQYF. The CDR3 nucleotides read TGTGCCACCAGTGATTACGGGACCCAGTACTTC.

Ten or more counts support this clonotype. The chain is built from TRBV20-1 and TRBJ2-7; 7 bases are a match to TRBD1. V shed 5 bases and J 0 bases; nucleotides not matched to a gene: 7. The germline V gene has CDR1 DFQATT and CDR2 SNEGSKA (reference sequence). The CDR3 covers 14 residues. The CDR3 DNA reads TGCAGTGCTCGCGGACAGGCAATCTCCTACGAGCAGTACTTC. Its protein product is CSARGQAISYEQYF.

This clonotype was recorded at least ten times. V is TRBV5-1 and J is TRBJ2-3; the D is unclear. This CDR3 comprises 16 residues. V gave up 4 bases and J gave up 3 bases, with 18 bases separating them. Germline assignment: CDR1 SGHRS and CDR2 YFSETQ. The CDR3 DNA sequence: TGCGCCAGCAGCGCTCAAGAGACTTGGGAAACAGATACGCAGTATTTT. Protein: CASSAQETWETDTQYF. The full variable domain, in which reference TRBV5-1 and TRBJ2-3 provide the parts outside the CDR3, is KAGVTQTPRYLIKTRGQQVTLSCSPISGHRSVSWYQQTPGQGLQFLFEYFSETQRNKGNFPGRFSGRQFSNSRSEMNVSTLELGDSALYLCASSAQETWETDTQYFGPGTRLTVL.

This clonotype was recorded at least ten times. The chain couples TRBV7-2 to TRBJ2-1; D remains ambiguous. In germline, CDR1 is SGHTA, CDR2 FQGNSA. This CDR3 has 12 amino acids. With 1 base removed from V and 10 bases from J, the gap between germline ends came to 8 bases. CDR3 sequence reads: CASSLVGVEQFF. The CDR3 nucleotides are TGTGCCAGCAGCTTAGTTGGCGTGGAGCAGTTCTTC.

This clonotype was counted ten times or more. The rearrangement joins TRBV23-1 to TRBJ2-3, with D maybe TRBD1 (6 bases). TRBV23-1 is an open reading frame, and its role is uncertain. The V gene lost 2 bases and the J gene lost 4 bases, with 22 bases spanning the gap. The CDR3 loop spans 18 amino acids. The DNA of the CDR3 is TGCGCCAGCAGTCAACCCCCTCCGGGGACATTTTTGGCAGATACGCAGTATTTT. Translating gives CASSQPPPGTFLADTQYF.

There are many counts of this clonotype. The chain recombines TRBV7-2 with TRBJ1-2; a possible D gene is TRBD1 (5 bases). V lost 6 bases and J 4 bases, leaving 15 bases between the germline ends. There are 14 residues in the CDR3. The germline V gene encodes CDR1 SGHTA and CDR2 FQGNSA. The CDR3 region is CASREAAGIYGYTF. Written as DNA, the CDR3 is TGTGCCAGCAGAGAGGCCGCAGGGATCTATGGCTACACCTTC. The full variable domain, its missing parts supplied by reference TRBV7-2 and TRBJ1-2, is GAGVSQSPSNKVTEKGKDVELRCDPISGHTALYWYRQSLGQGLEFLIYFQGNSAPDKSGLPSDRFSAERTGGSVSTLTIQRTQQEDSAVYLCASREAAGIYGYTFGSGTRLTVV.

The V and J genes are TRBV10-3 and TRBJ2-7; the D gene is possibly TRBD1 (6 bases). Trimming took 6 bases from V and 2 from J, leaving 14 bases between them. Germline lookup yields CDR1 ENHRY and CDR2 SYGVKD. The CDR3 length is 14 residues. CDR3 nucleotide sequence: TGTGCCATCAGCCGAACCGAGGGGGCCTACGAGCAGTACTTC. The encoded protein is CAISRTEGAYEQYF.

The rearrangement uses TRBV29-1 and TRBJ1-5, with no clear D. Trimming left V 7 bases short and J 2 bases short, with 18 bases between. The germline CDR1 and CDR2 sequences are SQVTM and ANQGSEA. This CDR3 spans 15 amino acids. The CDR3 nucleotides are TGCAGCGCGAGAGACGACACAGTGGGCAATCAGCCCCAGCATTTT. As protein: CSARDDTVGNQPQHF.

This clonotype was recorded at least ten times. This chain links TRBV7-9 with TRBJ2-3, with 7 positions matching TRBD1. CDR3 length equals 16 residues. V shed 0 bases and J 6 bases; nucleotides not matched to a gene: 9. Germline lookup yields CDR1 SEHNR and CDR2 FQNEAQ (reference sequence). The CDR3 loop reads CASSLAPTGATDTQYF. CDR3 DNA: TGTGCCAGCAGCTTAGCCCCTACAGGGGCAACTGATACGCAGTATTTT.

This clonotype appeared many times. This chain joins TRBV7-2 and TRBJ1-1; no firm D call. This CDR3 has 17 amino acids. Trimming left V 0 bases short and J 1 base short, with 15 bases between. Germline loops: CDR1 SGHTA, CDR2 FQGNSA. This CDR3 is CASSLANIFDPNTEAFF. CDR3 in DNA: TGTGCCAGCAGCTTAGCGAACATTTTTGACCCGAACACTGAAGCTTTCTTT.